This paragraph covers one T cell receptor beta chain sequence. The table came from immunoSEQ multiplex PCR; TCRdb's copy has only in-frame clones and leaves some out. Of 45,000 to 55,000 clones listed, about 88% are singletons. The sample originates from a study of T cell changes during pregnancy in multiple sclerosis. The CDR3 runs to 13 residues. The V end was cut by 1 base, the J end by 2 bases, with 5 bases between. Germline V gene data show CDR1 as KGHSH and CDR2 as LQKENI. Sequences were derived from CD4+ T cells from peripheral blood mononuclear cells, sampled in the second trimester of pregnancy. This TCR derives from a female donor with multiple sclerosis, enrolled in a pregnancy study. The chain is built from TRBV18 and TRBJ2-5; D ambiguous. This CDR3 reads CASSPRQQETQYF. CDR3 coding DNA: TGTGCCAGCTCACCACGACAACAAGAGACCCAGTACTTC.